This TCR beta chain was recovered during a study of early T cells in non-severe SARS-CoV-2 infection. TCRdb analysed the 5' RACE reads with MiXCR anew, one entry per CDR3 protein. The sample carries 100,000 or so distinct CDR3 sequences, around 14% recorded once. V was trimmed by 11 bases and J by 8 bases, leaving 16 bases between them. Germline V lookup: CDR1 MGHDK, CDR2 SYGVNS. There are 12 residues in the CDR3. This sequence originates from an adult who was a healthcare worker with PCR-confirmed SARS-CoV-2 infection or an uninfected control (not recorded which). J is TRBJ2-1 and V is TRBV25-1; D perhaps matches TRBD2 (8 bases). The sequenced sample was whole blood. In DNA form, the CDR3 reads TGTGCCGCCGGGACAGCGGGGGATGAGCAGTTCTTC. Encoded protein: CAAGTAGDEQFF.